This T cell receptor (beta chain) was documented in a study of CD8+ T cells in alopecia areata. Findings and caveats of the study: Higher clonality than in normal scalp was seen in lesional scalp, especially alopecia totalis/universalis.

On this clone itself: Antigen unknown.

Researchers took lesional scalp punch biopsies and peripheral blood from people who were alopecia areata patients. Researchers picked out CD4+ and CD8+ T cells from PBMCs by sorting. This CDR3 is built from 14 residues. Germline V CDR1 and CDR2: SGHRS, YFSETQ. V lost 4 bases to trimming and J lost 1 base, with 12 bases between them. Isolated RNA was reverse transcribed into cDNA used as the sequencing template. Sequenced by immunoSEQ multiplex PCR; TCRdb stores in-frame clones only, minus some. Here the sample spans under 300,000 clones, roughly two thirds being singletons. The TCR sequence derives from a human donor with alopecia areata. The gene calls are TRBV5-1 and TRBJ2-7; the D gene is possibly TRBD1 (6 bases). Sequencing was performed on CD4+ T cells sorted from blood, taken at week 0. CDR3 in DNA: TGCGCCAGCAGCCCGGGACAAAGATCCTACGAGCAGTACTTC. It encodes CASSPGQRSYEQYF.